These T cell receptor beta chains were read from a single sample in a study of blood T cell repertoires in COVID-19. Sequencing used immunoSEQ multiplex PCR; TCRdb keeps in-frame clones, though not all of them. This sample has around 100,000 clones; around four fifths occur once, and the top ten carry around a third. Sequenced input: peripheral blood. The receptors originated from a man aged 70 or older with active or convalescent COVID-19. CDR3s leave out the opening cysteine and the closing phenylalanine or tryptophan. Fields, in order: V gene, J gene, CDR3 protein.

V: TRBV6-6
J: TRBJ1-5
CDR3: ASRSTGGLSQPQH

V: TRBV12-3/TRBV12-4
J: TRBJ2-2
CDR3: ASSVTSPGELF

V: TRBV6-5
J: TRBJ1-6
CDR3: ASSYRGRSYNSPLH

V: TRBV27
J: TRBJ1-2
CDR3: ASGVRRYGYT

V: TRBV5-1
J: TRBJ2-3
CDR3: ASSFGWRGGDTQY

V: TRBV9
J: TRBJ2-1
CDR3: ASNRLGNNEQF

V: TRBV6-5
J: TRBJ1-4
CDR3: ASTRRGGEKLF

V: TRBV7-9
J: TRBJ2-5
CDR3: ASSPLRRGPTGSQETQY

V: TRBV6-5
J: TRBJ2-7
CDR3: ASSLPNRKGEQY

V: TRBV6-2/TRBV6-3
J: TRBJ1-5
CDR3: ASSPRTGPSLSGQPQH

V: TRBV6-5
J: TRBJ1-1
CDR3: ASGRGRNTEAF

V: TRBV9
J: TRBJ2-1
CDR3: ASSVDRSWLALGEQF

V: TRBV28
J: TRBJ2-3
CDR3: ATSGQNTDTQY

V: TRBV3-1/TRBV3-2
J: TRBJ1-5
CDR3: ASSQDRNQPQH

V: TRBV6-1
J: TRBJ1-1
CDR3: ASSEVEGGGSEAF

V: TRBV5-1
J: TRBJ1-1
CDR3: ASSSQTGGASEAF

V: TRBV7-2
J: TRBJ1-1
CDR3: ASSLARTSEAF

V: TRBV9
J: TRBJ2-1
CDR3: ASSVAGVGLGGNEQF

V: TRBV7-9
J: TRBJ2-7
CDR3: ASSFRVEQY

V: TRBV4-3
J: TRBJ2-7
CDR3: ASSQATHQAQY

V: TRBV6-6
J: TRBJ2-7
CDR3: ASSTGVRQY

V: TRBV14
J: TRBJ1-6
CDR3: ASSLAGYNSPLH

V: TRBV18
J: TRBJ2-7
CDR3: ASSPRDRAYEQY

V: TRBV7-2
J: TRBJ2-7
CDR3: ASSRDREVDEQY

V: TRBV15
J: TRBJ1-2
CDR3: ATSRVGGVPGYT

V: TRBV7-9
J: TRBJ2-5
CDR3: ASSRGTSYQETQY

V: TRBV5-1
J: TRBJ1-1
CDR3: ASSFGGNAEAF

V: TRBV27
J: TRBJ2-5
CDR3: ASSYLEGRRETQY

V: TRBV18
J: TRBJ1-5
CDR3: ASSPQDRGHQPQH

V: TRBV4-3
J: TRBJ2-2
CDR3: ASSQDVTSGNGELF

V: TRBV30
J: TRBJ2-7
CDR3: AWSRAAAKYEQY

V: TRBV6-2/TRBV6-3
J: TRBJ2-1
CDR3: ASSYDGLAGFRTYNEQF

V: TRBV24-1
J: TRBJ1-5
CDR3: ATSDGDRAQH

V: TRBV5-4
J: TRBJ2-7
CDR3: ASSLGGQGVYEQY

V: TRBV5-1
J: TRBJ2-5
CDR3: ASSLAKGYGTSAVQETQY

V: TRBV25-1
J: TRBJ2-1
CDR3: ASSGLAEYNEQF

V: TRBV7-6
J: TRBJ2-2
CDR3: ASSLGPGKNTGELF

V: TRBV9
J: TRBJ1-1
CDR3: ASSAGQGPAEAF

V: TRBV25-1
J: TRBJ2-2
CDR3: SSETAHTGELF

V: TRBV3-1/TRBV3-2
J: TRBJ1-2
CDR3: ASSQDRGRGGYT

V: TRBV28
J: TRBJ2-7
CDR3: AGQGASDEQY

V: TRBV24-1
J: TRBJ1-1
CDR3: ATVGGGPHMNTEAF

V: TRBV6-2/TRBV6-3
J: TRBJ1-5
CDR3: ASSYSRGSNQPQH

V: TRBV9
J: TRBJ2-2
CDR3: ASSLSPGVTNTGELF

V: TRBV7-8
J: TRBJ2-4
CDR3: ASSLEGWTAVAKNIQY